A selection of T cell receptor beta chains follows, all from one sample in a study of blood T cell repertoires in COVID-19. Generated by immunoSEQ multiplex PCR, the TCRdb table keeps only in-frame clones and is missing some. This sample carries approximately 200,000 clones, approximately 92% of them seen once, and the ten largest clones take under 3%. Material: PBMCs or T cells enriched from blood (not recorded which). These receptors originate from a middle-aged woman with acute COVID-19. Each CDR3 is given with its conserved first and last residue. D genes are given only for firm matches. Size tells how often a clone was seen (once, few, many) or the class of an expanded clone, and some rows leave it out.

V gene: TRBV29-1; clone size: NA; J gene: TRBJ2-3; D gene: NA; CDR3 protein: CSVESDLEGDTQYF; CDR3 DNA: TGCAGCGTTGAAAGTGACCTCGAGGGAGATACGCAGTATTTT
V gene: TRBV7-2; clone size: NA; J gene: TRBJ1-5; D gene: NA; CDR3 protein: CASSWRDNQPQHF; CDR3 DNA: TGTGCCAGCAGCTGGAGAGACAATCAGCCCCAGCATTTT
V gene: TRBV9; clone size: NA; J gene: TRBJ2-1; D gene: TRBD2; CDR3 protein: CASSVDGLAGGPRFF; CDR3 DNA: TGTGCCAGCAGCGTAGATGGGCTAGCGGGAGGCCCACGGTTCTTC
V gene: TRBV18; clone size: NA; J gene: TRBJ2-2; D gene: TRBD1; CDR3 protein: CASSRTGGNTGELFF; CDR3 DNA: TGTGCCAGCTCAAGGACAGGGGGAAACACCGGGGAGCTGTTTTTT
V gene: TRBV6-1; clone size: NA; J gene: TRBJ2-7; D gene: NA; CDR3 protein: CASSEIGSSYEQYF; CDR3 DNA: TGTGCCAGCAGTGAAATTGGGAGCTCCTACGAGCAGTACTTC
V gene: TRBV5-6; clone size: NA; J gene: TRBJ1-5; D gene: NA; CDR3 protein: CASSLAQGPQHF; CDR3 DNA: TGTGCCAGCAGCTTGGCCCAGGGCCCCCAGCATTTT
V gene: TRBV3-1/TRBV3-2; clone size: few; J gene: TRBJ2-1; D gene: TRBD2; CDR3 protein: CASSPSPTEAGEKNEQFF; CDR3 DNA: TGTGCCAGCAGCCCTTCTCCAACGGAAGCGGGAGAGAAAAATGAGCAGTTCTTC
V gene: TRBV4-3; clone size: NA; J gene: TRBJ2-3; D gene: NA; CDR3 protein: CASSPMLIRDIATDTQYF; CDR3 DNA: TGCGCCAGCAGCCCGATGCTGATACGGGACATAGCTACAGATACGCAGTATTTT
V gene: TRBV5-1; clone size: NA; J gene: TRBJ1-6; D gene: NA; CDR3 protein: CASSLQTTANSPLHF; CDR3 DNA: TGCGCCAGCAGCTTGCAGACGACAGCAAATTCACCCCTCCACTTT
V gene: TRBV11-2; clone size: NA; J gene: TRBJ2-1; D gene: TRBD2; CDR3 protein: CASSLVTGLAAAEQFF; CDR3 DNA: TGTGCCAGCAGCTTAGTTACGGGACTAGCGGCCGCCGAGCAGTTCTTC
V gene: TRBV6-1; clone size: NA; J gene: TRBJ2-5; D gene: NA; CDR3 protein: CASSEWRGTVGLETQYF; CDR3 DNA: TGTGCCAGCAGTGAATGGAGGGGTACGGTTGGATTAGAGACCCAGTACTTC
V gene: TRBV19; clone size: NA; J gene: TRBJ2-2; D gene: TRBD2; CDR3 protein: CASSIVLAGGTGELFF; CDR3 DNA: TGTGCCAGTAGTATAGTACTAGCGGGAGGCACCGGGGAGCTGTTTTTT
V gene: TRBV28; clone size: once; J gene: TRBJ2-7; D gene: NA; CDR3 protein: CASIQGPSYEQYF; CDR3 DNA: TGTGCCAGCATTCAGGGCCCCTCCTACGAGCAGTACTTC
V gene: TRBV7-6; clone size: once; J gene: TRBJ1-6; D gene: NA; CDR3 protein: CASSPKLNSPLHF; CDR3 DNA: TGTGCCAGCAGCCCGAAACTTAATTCACCCCTCCACTTT
V gene: TRBV4-2; clone size: NA; J gene: TRBJ2-1; D gene: TRBD2; CDR3 protein: CASSQTTTGTIYNEQFF; CDR3 DNA: TGTGCCAGCAGCCAGACGACTACCGGGACTATCTACAATGAGCAGTTCTTC
V gene: TRBV3-1/TRBV3-2; clone size: NA; J gene: TRBJ2-6; D gene: NA; CDR3 protein: CASSQTVPPAPSGANVLTF; CDR3 DNA: TGTGCCAGCAGCCAAACAGTGCCCCCAGCCCCTTCTGGGGCCAACGTCCTGACTTTC
V gene: TRBV11-2; clone size: few; J gene: TRBJ2-7; D gene: NA; CDR3 protein: CASSPLTGWQSYEQYF; CDR3 DNA: TGTGCCAGCAGCCCCCTAACGGGATGGCAGTCCTACGAGCAGTACTTC
V gene: TRBV5-6; clone size: NA; J gene: TRBJ2-2; D gene: TRBD1; CDR3 protein: CASSFGTGGIGELFF; CDR3 DNA: TGTGCCAGCAGCTTCGGGACAGGGGGCATCGGGGAGCTGTTTTTT
V gene: TRBV30; clone size: NA; J gene: TRBJ1-2; D gene: TRBD1; CDR3 protein: CAWRILNTGGYGYTF; CDR3 DNA: TGTGCCTGGAGGATACTCAATACAGGGGGCTATGGCTACACCTTC
V gene: TRBV5-8; clone size: NA; J gene: TRBJ1-5; D gene: NA; CDR3 protein: CASSPEGRGNQPQHF; CDR3 DNA: TGTGCCAGCAGCCCCGAGGGTCGGGGCAATCAGCCCCAGCATTTT
V gene: TRBV12-5; clone size: NA; J gene: TRBJ2-3; D gene: NA; CDR3 protein: CASGEGVWGKDTQYF; CDR3 DNA: TGTGCTAGTGGAGAGGGGGTCTGGGGAAAAGATACGCAGTATTTT
V gene: TRBV3-1/TRBV3-2; clone size: NA; J gene: TRBJ2-7; D gene: TRBD2; CDR3 protein: CASSQNTAKRLAETYEQYF; CDR3 DNA: TGTGCCAGCAGCCAAAACACTGCAAAGAGACTAGCGGAAACCTACGAGCAGTACTTC
V gene: TRBV6-2/TRBV6-3; clone size: few; J gene: TRBJ2-3; D gene: TRBD2; CDR3 protein: CASSWETSGGLDTQYF; CDR3 DNA: TGTGCCAGCAGTTGGGAGACTAGCGGGGGGTTAGATACGCAGTATTTT
V gene: TRBV4-1; clone size: NA; J gene: TRBJ2-2; D gene: TRBD2; CDR3 protein: CASSQAEFYGGAGELFF; CDR3 DNA: TGCGCCAGCAGCCAAGCTGAATTCTATGGGGGGGCCGGGGAGCTGTTTTTT
V gene: TRBV3-1/TRBV3-2; clone size: NA; J gene: TRBJ2-7; D gene: TRBD2; CDR3 protein: CASSYGGGTAYEQYF; CDR3 DNA: TGTGCCAGCAGCTACGGCGGGGGTACAGCCTACGAGCAGTACTTC
V gene: TRBV18; clone size: NA; J gene: TRBJ2-5; D gene: NA; CDR3 protein: CASSPLDQEETQYF; CDR3 DNA: TGTGCCAGCTCACCACTTGACCAGGAAGAGACCCAGTACTTC
V gene: TRBV19; clone size: NA; J gene: TRBJ1-6; D gene: NA; CDR3 protein: CASSIGRTANSPLHF; CDR3 DNA: TGTGCCAGTAGTATTGGTCGGACAGCTAATTCACCCCTCCACTTT
V gene: TRBV7-6; clone size: NA; J gene: TRBJ2-5; D gene: TRBD1; CDR3 protein: CASSLATGGALRETQYF; CDR3 DNA: TGTGCCAGCAGCTTAGCCACAGGGGGCGCCTTGAGGGAGACCCAGTACTTC
V gene: TRBV12-5; clone size: once; J gene: TRBJ2-1; D gene: TRBD2; CDR3 protein: CASGLGLAGDYNEQFF; CDR3 DNA: TGTGCTAGTGGCCTGGGACTAGCGGGGGATTACAATGAGCAGTTCTTC
V gene: TRBV19; clone size: NA; J gene: TRBJ2-7; D gene: TRBD2; CDR3 protein: CASSLRETSGSSYEQYF; CDR3 DNA: TGTGCCAGTAGCCTAAGAGAGACTAGCGGGAGCTCCTACGAGCAGTACTTC
V gene: TRBV11-3; clone size: few; J gene: TRBJ2-1; D gene: TRBD2; CDR3 protein: CASSSGTSGRATNEQFF; CDR3 DNA: TGTGCCAGCAGCTCGGGGACTAGCGGGAGGGCCACCAATGAGCAGTTCTTC
V gene: TRBV30; clone size: NA; J gene: TRBJ1-2; D gene: NA; CDR3 protein: CAWRGRPLQRGYTF; CDR3 DNA: TGTGCCTGGAGGGGCAGGCCTCTCCAGCGGGGCTACACCTTC
V gene: TRBV5-1; clone size: NA; J gene: TRBJ2-7; D gene: TRBD2; CDR3 protein: CASSKGLAGDEQYF; CDR3 DNA: TGCGCCAGCAGCAAGGGACTAGCGGGGGACGAGCAGTACTTC
V gene: TRBV12-3/TRBV12-4; clone size: NA; J gene: TRBJ1-5; D gene: TRBD1; CDR3 protein: CASGQTGLQPQHF; CDR3 DNA: TGTGCCAGCGGGCAGACAGGGCTCCAGCCCCAGCATTTT
V gene: TRBV5-1; clone size: NA; J gene: TRBJ2-7; D gene: NA; CDR3 protein: CASSFGYEQYF; CDR3 DNA: TGCGCCAGCAGCTTCGGCTACGAGCAGTACTTC
V gene: TRBV2; clone size: NA; J gene: TRBJ1-1; D gene: NA; CDR3 protein: CATSGGTEAFF; CDR3 DNA: TGTGCCACCTCGGGGGGGACTGAAGCTTTCTTT
V gene: TRBV4-1; clone size: NA; J gene: TRBJ2-3; D gene: NA; CDR3 protein: CASSQKTTQGTPVGDTQYF; CDR3 DNA: TGCGCCAGCAGCCAAAAAACCACACAGGGCACACCCGTGGGAGATACGCAGTATTTT
V gene: TRBV18; clone size: NA; J gene: TRBJ1-2; D gene: TRBD1; CDR3 protein: CASSPGQGNAGYTF; CDR3 DNA: TGTGCCAGCTCACCAGGACAGGGGAATGCTGGCTACACCTTC
V gene: TRBV7-2; clone size: NA; J gene: TRBJ2-3; D gene: NA; CDR3 protein: CASSLGGLADTQYF; CDR3 DNA: TGTGCCAGCAGCCTCGGGGGGCTAGCAGATACGCAGTATTTT
V gene: TRBV5-1; clone size: NA; J gene: TRBJ2-1; D gene: NA; CDR3 protein: CASDAGQSPHEQFF; CDR3 DNA: TGCGCCAGCGACGCAGGACAGTCCCCCCATGAGCAGTTCTTC
V gene: TRBV5-4; clone size: NA; J gene: TRBJ2-7; D gene: TRBD1; CDR3 protein: CASSLSGTGNEQYF; CDR3 DNA: TGTGCCAGCAGCTTATCTGGGACAGGGAACGAGCAGTACTTC
V gene: TRBV2; clone size: NA; J gene: TRBJ2-1; D gene: TRBD2; CDR3 protein: CASRITSADNEQFF; CDR3 DNA: TGTGCCAGCAGGATTACTAGCGCGGACAATGAGCAGTTCTTC
V gene: TRBV18; clone size: NA; J gene: TRBJ2-1; D gene: NA; CDR3 protein: CASSPLQSSYNEQFF; CDR3 DNA: TGTGCCAGCTCACCACTACAGAGCTCCTACAATGAGCAGTTCTTC
V gene: TRBV2; clone size: NA; J gene: TRBJ2-2; D gene: NA; CDR3 protein: CASRRDFFNTGELFF; CDR3 DNA: TGTGCCAGCAGGAGGGACTTTTTTAACACCGGGGAGCTGTTTTTT
V gene: TRBV28; clone size: NA; J gene: TRBJ2-3; D gene: NA; CDR3 protein: CASSSLQSDSSTQYF; CDR3 DNA: TGTGCCAGCAGTTCACTCCAATCGGACAGTTCGACGCAGTATTTT
V gene: TRBV6-4; clone size: NA; J gene: TRBJ2-3; D gene: NA; CDR3 protein: CASSDGGSGSTDTQYF; CDR3 DNA: TGTGCCAGCAGTGACGGCGGTAGCGGAAGCACAGATACGCAGTATTTT
V gene: TRBV6-1; clone size: few; J gene: TRBJ1-1; D gene: NA; CDR3 protein: CASSEVKEKAFF; CDR3 DNA: TGTGCCAGCAGTGAAGTTAAAGAGAAAGCTTTCTTT